This T cell receptor (beta chain) was identified during a study of cytomegalovirus exposure and HLA in healthy donors. Study overall: Findings of an earlier analysis included around 120 million unique TCR beta sequences from some 180 million T cells.

A remark on this clone: Antigen unknown.

The PCR contained 60 Vbeta and 13 Jbeta primers. Method: immunoSEQ multiplex PCR; TCRdb's copy keeps in-frame clones and lacks some. The sample holds fewer than 200,000 clones; about two thirds are singletons and the top ten take about 2.7%. Study-level findings and limits: The classifier reportedly diagnosed cytomegalovirus status with high sensitivity and specificity.

CDR1 SGHKS and CDR2 YYEKEE come from the germline V gene (reference sequence). The CDR3 is made up of 16 amino acids. The V end lost 1 base, the J end lost 6 bases, and 19 bases lay between the germline ends. The J gene is TRBJ1-2, the V gene TRBV5-5; D might be TRBD1 (6 bases). The clonotype was recovered from a woman in her 30s in good health and CMV-seronegative. The sample consisted of PBMCs. CDR3 in DNA: TGTGCCAGCAGCTTGTCCCCACTCCGGCAGGGGCATGGCTACACCTTC. Translation: CASSLSPLRQGHGYTF.